This TCR beta chain came from a study of immune evolution from preneoplasia to lung adenocarcinoma. There are 15 residues in the CDR3. The ends lost 6 bases at V and 6 bases at J; junction bases unmatched: 9. Germline V gene lookup returns CDR1 LGHNA and CDR2 YNFKEQ. TCRdb's table, derived via immunoSEQ multiplex PCR, lists solely in-frame clones and lacks some. There are approximately 5,000 clones in the sample; around 90% occur only once, and approximately 3% lies in the top ten. The chain uses TRBV4-2 and TRBJ2-3; 10 bases are shared with TRBD2. The TCR was taken from a person in their fifties with lung adenocarcinoma. Sequencing was carried out using FFPE invasive lung adenocarcinoma tissue. The CDR3 loop reads CASSPGGAGGDTQYF. The CDR3 coding sequence is TGTGCCAGCAGTCCCGGGGGAGCGGGAGGGGATACGCAGTATTTT.